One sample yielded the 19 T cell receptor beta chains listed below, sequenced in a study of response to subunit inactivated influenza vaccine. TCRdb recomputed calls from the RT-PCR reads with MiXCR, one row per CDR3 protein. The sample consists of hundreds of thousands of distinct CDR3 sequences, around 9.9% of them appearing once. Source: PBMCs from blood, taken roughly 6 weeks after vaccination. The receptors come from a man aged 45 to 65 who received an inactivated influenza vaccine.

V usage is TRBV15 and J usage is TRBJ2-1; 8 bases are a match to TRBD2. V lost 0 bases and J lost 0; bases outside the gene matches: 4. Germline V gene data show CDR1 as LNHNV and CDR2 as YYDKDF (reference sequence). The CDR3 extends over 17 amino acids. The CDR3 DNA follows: TGTGCCACCAGCAGAGATACCGGGGGGGGCTCCTACAATGAGCAGTTCTTC. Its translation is CATSRDTGGGSYNEQFF.

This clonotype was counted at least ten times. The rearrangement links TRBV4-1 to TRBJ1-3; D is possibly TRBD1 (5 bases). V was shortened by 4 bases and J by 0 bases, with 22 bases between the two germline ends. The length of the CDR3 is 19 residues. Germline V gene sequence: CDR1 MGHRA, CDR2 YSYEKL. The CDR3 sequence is CASSRQFISRTFSGNTIYF. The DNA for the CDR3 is TGCGCCAGCAGCCGGCAGTTTATTTCCAGGACATTCTCTGGAAACACCATATATTTT.

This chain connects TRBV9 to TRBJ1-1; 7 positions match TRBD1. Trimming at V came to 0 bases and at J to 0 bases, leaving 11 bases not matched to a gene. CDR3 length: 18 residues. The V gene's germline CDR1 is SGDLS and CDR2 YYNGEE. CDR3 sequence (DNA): TGTGCCAGCAGCGTAGGTAGCTACGGGGGACAGTTGAACACTGAAGCTTTCTTT. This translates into CASSVGSYGGQLNTEAFF.

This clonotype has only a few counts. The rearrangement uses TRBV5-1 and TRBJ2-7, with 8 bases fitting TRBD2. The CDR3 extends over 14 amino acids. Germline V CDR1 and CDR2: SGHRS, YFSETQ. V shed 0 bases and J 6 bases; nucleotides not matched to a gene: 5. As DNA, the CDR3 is TGCGCCAGCAGCTTGGAAGCGGGAGTAGGCGAGCAGTACTTC. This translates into CASSLEAGVGEQYF.

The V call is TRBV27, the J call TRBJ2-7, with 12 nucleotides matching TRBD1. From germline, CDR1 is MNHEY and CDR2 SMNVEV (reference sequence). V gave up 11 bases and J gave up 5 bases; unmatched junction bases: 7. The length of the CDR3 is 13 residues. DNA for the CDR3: TGTGCCGCCCGGGACAGGGGGCAGGACGAGCAGTACTTC. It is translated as CAARDRGQDEQYF.

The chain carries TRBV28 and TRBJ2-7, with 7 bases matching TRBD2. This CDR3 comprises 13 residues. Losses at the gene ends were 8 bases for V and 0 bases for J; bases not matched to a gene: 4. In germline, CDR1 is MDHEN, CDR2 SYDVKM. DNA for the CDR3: TGTGCCAGCGCCCGGGGGGTCTCCTACGAGCAGTACTTC. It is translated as CASARGVSYEQYF.

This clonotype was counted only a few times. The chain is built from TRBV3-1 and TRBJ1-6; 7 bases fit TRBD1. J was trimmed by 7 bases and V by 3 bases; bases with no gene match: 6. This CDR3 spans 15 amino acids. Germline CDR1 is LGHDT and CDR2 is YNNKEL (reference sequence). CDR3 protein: CASSHGAQGNSPLHF. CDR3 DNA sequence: TGTGCCAGCAGCCACGGGGCACAGGGGAATTCACCCCTCCACTTT.

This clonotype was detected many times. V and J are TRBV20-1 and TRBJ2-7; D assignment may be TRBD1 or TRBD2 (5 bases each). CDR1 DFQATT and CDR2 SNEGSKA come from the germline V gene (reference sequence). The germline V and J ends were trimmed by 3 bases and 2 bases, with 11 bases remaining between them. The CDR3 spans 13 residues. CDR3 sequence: CSARGVGPYEQYF. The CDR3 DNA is TGCAGTGCTAGGGGGGTGGGACCCTACGAGCAGTACTTC.

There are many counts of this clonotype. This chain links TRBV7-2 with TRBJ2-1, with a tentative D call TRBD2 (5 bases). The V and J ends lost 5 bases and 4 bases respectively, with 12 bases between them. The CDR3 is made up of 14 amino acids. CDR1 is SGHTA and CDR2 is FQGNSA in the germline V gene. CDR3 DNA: TGTGCCAGCAGCCCCGTCACGGGGTACAATGAGCAGTTCTTC. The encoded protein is CASSPVTGYNEQFF.

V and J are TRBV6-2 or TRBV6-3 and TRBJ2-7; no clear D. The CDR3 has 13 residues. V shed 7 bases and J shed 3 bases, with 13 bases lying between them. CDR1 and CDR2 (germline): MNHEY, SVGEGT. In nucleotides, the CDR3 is TGTGCCAGCACCTTAAGTAAGATCTACGAGCAGTACTTC. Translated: CASTLSKIYEQYF.

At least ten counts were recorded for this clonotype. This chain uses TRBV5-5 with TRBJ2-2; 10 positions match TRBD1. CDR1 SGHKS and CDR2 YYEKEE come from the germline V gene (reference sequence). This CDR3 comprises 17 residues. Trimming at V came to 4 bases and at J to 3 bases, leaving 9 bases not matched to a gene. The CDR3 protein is CASSALTGGADTGELFF. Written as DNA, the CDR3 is TGTGCCAGCAGCGCCCTGACAGGGGGCGCGGACACCGGGGAGCTGTTTTTT.

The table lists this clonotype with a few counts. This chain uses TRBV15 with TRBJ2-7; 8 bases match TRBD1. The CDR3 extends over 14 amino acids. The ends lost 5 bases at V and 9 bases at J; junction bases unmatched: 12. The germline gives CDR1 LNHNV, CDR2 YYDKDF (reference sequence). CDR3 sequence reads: CATSPARMTGAQYF. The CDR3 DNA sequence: TGTGCCACCAGCCCAGCCCGAATGACAGGGGCGCAGTACTTC.

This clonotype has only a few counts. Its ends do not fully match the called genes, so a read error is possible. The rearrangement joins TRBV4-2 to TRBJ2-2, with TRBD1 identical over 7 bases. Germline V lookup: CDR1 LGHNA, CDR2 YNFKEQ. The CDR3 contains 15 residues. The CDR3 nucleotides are TGTGCCAGCAGCCAGACACAGGGGAACCCCGGGGAGCTGTTTTTT. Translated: CASSQTQGNPGELFF.

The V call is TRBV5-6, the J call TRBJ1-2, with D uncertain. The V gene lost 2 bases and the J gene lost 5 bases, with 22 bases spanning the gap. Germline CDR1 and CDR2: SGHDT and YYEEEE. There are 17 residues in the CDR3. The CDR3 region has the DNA TGTGCCAGCAGCTTTTGGCCTACCGATTTTGAGGCTTATGGCTACACCTTC. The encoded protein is CASSFWPTDFEAYGYTF.

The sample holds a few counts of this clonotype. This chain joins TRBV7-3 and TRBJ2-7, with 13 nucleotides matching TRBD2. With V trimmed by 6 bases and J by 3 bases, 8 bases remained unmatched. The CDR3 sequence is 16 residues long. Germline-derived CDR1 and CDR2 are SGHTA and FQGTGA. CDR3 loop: CASRKTGLAGDYEQYF. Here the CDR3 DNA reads TGTGCCAGCAGGAAAACTGGACTAGCGGGAGACTACGAGCAGTACTTC.

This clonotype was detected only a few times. In DNA form, the CDR3 reads TGCGCCAGCAGCTTGTCCAGGGGAGCGGGAGGCTACGAGCAGTACTTC. It is translated as CASSLSRGAGGYEQYF. This rearrangement joins TRBV5-1 to TRBJ2-7; 9 nucleotides agree with TRBD2. Trimming at V came to 1 base and at J to 3 bases, leaving 8 bases not matched to a gene. CDR1 SGHRS and CDR2 YFSETQ come from the germline V gene. The CDR3 is 16 residues long.

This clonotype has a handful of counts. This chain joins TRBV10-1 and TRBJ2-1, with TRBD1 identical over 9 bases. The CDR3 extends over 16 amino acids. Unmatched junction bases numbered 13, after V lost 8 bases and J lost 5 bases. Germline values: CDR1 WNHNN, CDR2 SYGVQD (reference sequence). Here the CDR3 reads CASLLLRGDRDNEQFF. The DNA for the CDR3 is TGCGCCAGCTTATTATTGAGGGGGGACAGGGACAATGAGCAGTTCTTC.

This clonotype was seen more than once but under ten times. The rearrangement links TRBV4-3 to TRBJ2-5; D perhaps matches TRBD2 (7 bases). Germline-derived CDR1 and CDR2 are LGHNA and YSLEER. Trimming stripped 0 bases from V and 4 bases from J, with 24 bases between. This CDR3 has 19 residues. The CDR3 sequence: CASSQDHGGGGASRETQYF. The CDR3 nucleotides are TGCGCCAGCAGCCAAGATCACGGAGGTGGGGGGGCCAGTCGAGAGACCCAGTACTTC.

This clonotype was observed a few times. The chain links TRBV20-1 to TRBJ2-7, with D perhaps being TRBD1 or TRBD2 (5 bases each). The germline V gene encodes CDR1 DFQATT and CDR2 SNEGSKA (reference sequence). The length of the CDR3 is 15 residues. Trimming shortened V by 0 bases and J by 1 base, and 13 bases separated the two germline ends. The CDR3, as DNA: TGCAGTGCTAGAGATCCAGGGAGATTATCCTACGAGCAGTACTTC. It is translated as CSARDPGRLSYEQYF.